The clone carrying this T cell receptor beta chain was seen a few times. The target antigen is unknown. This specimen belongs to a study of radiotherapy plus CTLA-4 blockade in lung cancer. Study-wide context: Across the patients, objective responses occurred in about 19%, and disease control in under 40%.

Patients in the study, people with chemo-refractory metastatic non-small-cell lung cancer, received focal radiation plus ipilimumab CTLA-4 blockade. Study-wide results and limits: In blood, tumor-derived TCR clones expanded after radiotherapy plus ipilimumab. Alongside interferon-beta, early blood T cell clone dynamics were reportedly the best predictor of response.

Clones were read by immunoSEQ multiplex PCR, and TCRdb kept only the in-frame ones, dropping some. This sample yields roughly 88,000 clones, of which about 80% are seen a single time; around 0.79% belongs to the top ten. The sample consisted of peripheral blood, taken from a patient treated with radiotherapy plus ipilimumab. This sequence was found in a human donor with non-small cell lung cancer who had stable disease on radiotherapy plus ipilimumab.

CDR3 in amino acids: CASRQPAQPLRGYTF. The CDR3 DNA sequence: TGTGCCAGCAGGCAACCTGCACAGCCCCTTCGGGGCTACACCTTC. The rearrangement uses TRBV6-6 and TRBJ1-2; D is unclear. The length of the CDR3 is 15 residues. The V gene lost 6 bases and the J gene lost 8 bases, with 22 bases spanning the gap. The V gene's germline CDR1 is MNHNY and CDR2 SVGAGI (reference sequence).